This T cell receptor (beta chain) comes out of a study of blood T cell repertoires in COVID-19. The CDR3 has 16 amino acids. Clones were sequenced by immunoSEQ multiplex PCR, and TCRdb holds only the in-frame ones, with some missing. The sample consists of approximately 470,000 clones, around 90% of them appearing once. The specimen was PBMCs or T cells enriched from blood (not recorded which). The clonotype originates from a woman between 18 and 29 years old who had recovered from COVID-19. The chain is built from TRBV1 and TRBJ1-2; the table gives TRBD1 as D, unverified against the DNA. TRBV1 is reported as a pseudogene. For the CDR3, the DNA is TGCACCAGCAGCCAGAAGGGGGGACAGGGGAACTATGGCTACACCTTC. As protein: CTSSQKGGQGNYGYTF.